The sequence of this T cell receptor beta chain was determined in a study of blood T cells in healthy people across ages. Through a sample-barcoded 5' primer and a J-beta primer mix, a second PCR was run for roughly 7 to 11 cycles. TCRdb ran MiXCR on the 5' RACE reads and lists one entry per CDR3 protein. The top ten clones hold approximately 10% of a sample with fewer than 2,000,000 distinct CDR3 sequences, 30% to 40% of them seen once. This CDR3 region has 13 residues. Germline assignment: CDR1 SGHNT and CDR2 YENEEA. V dropped 8 bases and J dropped 5 bases, with 15 bases sitting between them. Sequenced input: blood. The genes are TRBV11-3 and TRBJ2-5; possible D gene TRBD2, 5 bases. The sequence was collected from a woman in her 30s in good health. DNA for the CDR3: TGTGCCAGCCCGGTCGGGGTAGGGGAGACCCAGTACTTC. This gives the protein CASPVGVGETQYF.